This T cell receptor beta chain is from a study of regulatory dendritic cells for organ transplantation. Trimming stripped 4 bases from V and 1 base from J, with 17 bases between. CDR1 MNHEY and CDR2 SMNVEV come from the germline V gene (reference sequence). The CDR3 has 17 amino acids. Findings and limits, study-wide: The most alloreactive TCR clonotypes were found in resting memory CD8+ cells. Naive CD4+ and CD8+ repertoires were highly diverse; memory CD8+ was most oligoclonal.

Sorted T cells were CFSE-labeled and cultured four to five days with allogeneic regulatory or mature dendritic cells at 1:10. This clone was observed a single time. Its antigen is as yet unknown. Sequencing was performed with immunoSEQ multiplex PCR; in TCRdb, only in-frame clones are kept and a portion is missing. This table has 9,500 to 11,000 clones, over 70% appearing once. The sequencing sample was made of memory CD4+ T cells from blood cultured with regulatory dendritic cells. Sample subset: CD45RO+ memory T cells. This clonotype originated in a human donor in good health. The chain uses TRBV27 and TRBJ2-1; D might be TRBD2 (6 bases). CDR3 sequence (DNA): TGTGCCAGCAGTTCCCCCCTCCCGGGGGATTCCTACAATGAGCAGTTCTTC. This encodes CASSSPLPGDSYNEQFF.